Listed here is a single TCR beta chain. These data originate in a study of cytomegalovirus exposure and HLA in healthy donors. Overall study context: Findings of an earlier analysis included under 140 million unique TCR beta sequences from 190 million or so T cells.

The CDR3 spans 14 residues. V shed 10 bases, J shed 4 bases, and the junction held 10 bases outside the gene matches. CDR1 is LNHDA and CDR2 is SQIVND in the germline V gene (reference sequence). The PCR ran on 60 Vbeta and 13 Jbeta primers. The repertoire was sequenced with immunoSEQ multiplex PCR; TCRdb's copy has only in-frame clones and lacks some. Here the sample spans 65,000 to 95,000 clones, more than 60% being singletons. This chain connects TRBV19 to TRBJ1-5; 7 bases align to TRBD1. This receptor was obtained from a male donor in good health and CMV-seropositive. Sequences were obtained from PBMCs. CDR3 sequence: CATQTGFANQPQHF. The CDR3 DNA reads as TGTGCCACCCAGACAGGGTTCGCGAATCAGCCCCAGCATTTT.